This T cell receptor beta chain was identified in a study of identical twins. V trimming: 5 bases; J trimming: 4 bases; junction bases outside the gene matches: 8. Per germline, CDR1 SGHTA and CDR2 FQGNSA. This CDR3 contains 15 residues. TCRdb redid the calling of the 5' RACE reads with MiXCR, one entry per CDR3 protein. The sample lists around 1.7 million distinct CDR3 sequences, about 30% occurring once. The V gene is TRBV7-2, the J gene TRBJ2-7; 10 positions agree with TRBD1. This receptor was identified in a newborn girl in good health. Sequencing was carried out using cord blood. The CDR3 spells CASSVSGTGDYEQYF. The CDR3 coding sequence is TGTGCCAGCAGCGTCTCCGGGACAGGGGATTACGAGCAGTACTTC. Drawing the rest from reference TRBV7-2 and TRBJ2-7, the complete variable domain is GAGVSQSPSNKVTEKGKDVELRCDPISGHTALYWYRQSLGQGLEFLIYFQGNSAPDKSGLPSDRFSAERTGGSVSTLTIQRTQQEDSAVYLCASSVSGTGDYEQYFGPGTRLTVT.